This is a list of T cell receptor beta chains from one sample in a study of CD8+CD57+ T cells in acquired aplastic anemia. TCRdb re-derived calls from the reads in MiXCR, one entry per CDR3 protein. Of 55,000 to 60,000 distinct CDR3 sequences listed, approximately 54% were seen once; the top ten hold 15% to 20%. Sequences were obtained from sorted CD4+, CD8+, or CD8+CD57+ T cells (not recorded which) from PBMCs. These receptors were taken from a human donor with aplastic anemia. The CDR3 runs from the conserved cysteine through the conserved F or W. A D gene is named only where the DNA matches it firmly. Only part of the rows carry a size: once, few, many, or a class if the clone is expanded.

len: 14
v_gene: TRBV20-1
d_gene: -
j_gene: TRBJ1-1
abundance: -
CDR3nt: TGCAGTGCTAGAGAGCTGCTTATGAACACTGAAGCTTTCTTT
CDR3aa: CSARELLMNTEAFF

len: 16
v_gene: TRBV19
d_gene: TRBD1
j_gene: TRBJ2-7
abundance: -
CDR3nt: TGTGCCAGTAGTTTTACACCCCCAGGACAGGGGAGCAAGCAGTACTTC
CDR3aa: CASSFTPPGQGSKQYF

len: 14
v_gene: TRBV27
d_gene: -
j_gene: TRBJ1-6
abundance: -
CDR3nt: TGTGCCAGCAGTATGTGGACAGTCAACTCACCCCTCCACTTT
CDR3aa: CASSMWTVNSPLHF

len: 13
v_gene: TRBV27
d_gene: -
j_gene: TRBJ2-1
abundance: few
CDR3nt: TGTGCCAGCAGTTTTGGCGAAAGCAATGAGCAGTTCTTC
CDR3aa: CASSFGESNEQFF

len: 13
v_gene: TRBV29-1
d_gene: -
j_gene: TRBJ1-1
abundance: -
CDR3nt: TGCAGCGTTGAAGGCCGGACTTGGACTGAAGCTTTCTTT
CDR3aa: CSVEGRTWTEAFF

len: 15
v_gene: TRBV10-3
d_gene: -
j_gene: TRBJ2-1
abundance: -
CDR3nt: TGTGCCATCAGTGACCAACTGAGCTCCTACAATGAGCAGTTCTTC
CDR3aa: CAISDQLSSYNEQFF

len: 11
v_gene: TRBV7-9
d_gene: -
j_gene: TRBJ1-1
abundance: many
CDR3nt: TGTGCCAGCGCAGCTAACACTGAAGCTTTCTTT
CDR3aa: CASAANTEAFF

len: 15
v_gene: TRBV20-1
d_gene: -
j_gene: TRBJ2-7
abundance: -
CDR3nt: TGCAGTGCGCAAGTGGGGGATTTGTTCAGGAGCGAGCAGTACTTC
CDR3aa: CSAQVGDLFRSEQYF

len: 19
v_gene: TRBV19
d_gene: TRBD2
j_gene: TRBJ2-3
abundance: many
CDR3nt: TGTGCCAGTAGTATTCGGGAGGGACTAGCGCGCCGGAGCACAGATACGCAGTATTTT
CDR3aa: CASSIREGLARRSTDTQYF

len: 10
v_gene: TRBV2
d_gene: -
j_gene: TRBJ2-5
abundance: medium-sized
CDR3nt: TGTGCCAGCAGGGAGGGCACCCAGTACTTC
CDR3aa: CASREGTQYF

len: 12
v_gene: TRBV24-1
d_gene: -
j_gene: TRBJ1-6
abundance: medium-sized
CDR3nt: TGTGCCACCAGTTCCGGGGATTCACCCCTCCACTTT
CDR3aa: CATSSGDSPLHF